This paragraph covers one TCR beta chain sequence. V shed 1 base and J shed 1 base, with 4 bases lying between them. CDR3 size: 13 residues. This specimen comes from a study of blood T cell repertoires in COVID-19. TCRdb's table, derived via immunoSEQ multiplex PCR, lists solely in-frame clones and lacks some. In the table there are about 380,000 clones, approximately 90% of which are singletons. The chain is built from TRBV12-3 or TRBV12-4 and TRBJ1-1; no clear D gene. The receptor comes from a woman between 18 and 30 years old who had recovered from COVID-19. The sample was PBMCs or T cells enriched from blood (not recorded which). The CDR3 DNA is TGTGCCAGCAGTTTAGTAGCGAACACTGAAGCTTTCTTT. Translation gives CASSLVANTEAFF.